A single sample is the source of the 25 T cell receptor beta chains below, sequenced in a study of T cells in narcolepsy. Sequencing was performed with immunoSEQ multiplex PCR; in TCRdb, only in-frame clones are kept and a portion is missing. The data hold 25,000 or so clones, with approximately 85% observed a single time. Sequencing was carried out using memory (CD45RA-) CD4+ T cells from blood. These receptors were collected from a human donor in good health.

The chain combines TRBV4-2 with TRBJ2-5; 7 bases fit TRBD2. V lost 5 bases and J lost 3; bases outside the gene matches: 3. Germline loops: CDR1 LGHNA, CDR2 YNFKEQ. The CDR3 spans 13 residues. The CDR3 here is CASSRGGKETQYF. The CDR3 region has the DNA TGTGCCAGCAGCAGGGGAGGGAAAGAGACCCAGTACTTC.

The chain carries TRBV11-2 and TRBJ2-2, with D possibly matching TRBD2 (6 bases). Germline V CDR1 and CDR2: SGHAT, FQNNGV. The CDR3 runs 15 residues. Trimming took off 3 bases at V and 4 bases at J, with 12 bases between the two ends. The CDR3 reads CASSFSLALTGELFF. The CDR3 region has the DNA TGTGCCAGCAGCTTCTCCCTAGCGCTCACCGGGGAGCTGTTTTTT.

V is TRBV30 and J is TRBJ2-7, with 10 positions matching TRBD1. J lost 3 bases, V lost 0 bases, and 2 bases had no gene match. Germline loops: CDR1 GTSNPN, CDR2 SVGIG (reference sequence). The CDR3 is 14 residues long. The CDR3 spells CAWSVRDRGYEQYF. CDR3 DNA sequence: TGTGCCTGGAGTGTACGGGACAGGGGCTACGAGCAGTACTTC.

The chain uses TRBV11-2 and TRBJ2-3; 10 bases map to TRBD2. The CDR3 contains 17 residues. V lost 5 bases to trimming and J lost 4 bases; unmatched junction nucleotides: 12. Germline CDR1 SGHAT, CDR2 FQNNGV. CDR3 amino acids: CASSPRGLAGVPDTQYF. The CDR3 region has the DNA TGTGCCAGCAGCCCGCGGGGTCTAGCGGGAGTCCCAGATACGCAGTATTTT. The variable domain in full, completed from reference TRBV11-2 and TRBJ2-3, reads EAGVAQSPRYKIIEKRQSVAFWCNPISGHATLYWYQQILGQGPKLLIQFQNNGVVDDSQLPKDRFSAERLKGVDSTLKIQPAKLEDSAVYLCASSPRGLAGVPDTQYFGPGTRLTVL.

The chain joins TRBV5-4 to TRBJ2-5; D is ambiguous. The germline gives CDR1 SGHNT, CDR2 YYREEE (reference sequence). The germline V and J ends were trimmed by 3 bases and 5 bases, with 14 bases remaining between them. The CDR3 runs to 14 residues. The CDR3 DNA reads as TGTGCCAGCAGCTCTCCGGGCCAAGGGGAGACCCAGTACTTC. This gives the protein CASSSPGQGETQYF.

The chain carries TRBV29-1 and TRBJ1-3; D not certain. In germline, CDR1 is SQVTM, CDR2 ANQGSEA. V was trimmed by 4 bases and J by 0 bases, leaving 10 bases between them. CDR3 size: 14 residues. CDR3 in amino acids: CSVGEVGSGNTIYF. In DNA form, the CDR3 reads TGCAGCGTTGGAGAGGTTGGCTCTGGAAACACCATATATTTT. The variable domain in full, completed from reference TRBV29-1 and TRBJ1-3, reads SAVISQKPSRDICQRGTSLTIQCQVDSQVTMMFWYRQQPGQSLTLIATANQGSEATYESGFVIDKFPISRPNLTFSTLTVSNMSPEDSSIYLCSVGEVGSGNTIYFGEGSWLTVV.

This chain connects TRBV10-3 to TRBJ2-7, with D perhaps matching TRBD2 (6 bases). Trimming shortened V by 4 bases and J by 4 bases, and 20 bases separated the two germline ends. From germline, CDR1 is ENHRY and CDR2 SYGVKD. CDR3 length equals 16 residues. This CDR3 reads CAISAKLANSDYEQYF. In nucleotides, the CDR3 is TGTGCCATCAGTGCAAAACTAGCCAACTCAGATTACGAGCAGTACTTC.

The rearrangement uses TRBV4-3 and TRBJ1-1; D is perhaps TRBD1 (6 bases). The length of the CDR3 is 14 residues. The V and J ends lost 0 bases and 3 bases respectively, with 8 bases between them. Looked up from germline, CDR1 is LGHNA and CDR2 is YSLEER. The CDR3 is CASSQDRGDTEAFF. The CDR3 DNA reads TGCGCCAGCAGCCAAGACAGGGGAGACACTGAAGCTTTCTTT.

The genes are TRBV6-1 and TRBJ1-5; unclear D gene. V lost 5 bases and J lost 3, with 11 bases in between. CDR1 is MNHNS and CDR2 is SASEGT in the germline V gene. The CDR3 is made up of 14 amino acids. The CDR3: CASSSGRYNQPQHF. In DNA form, the CDR3 reads TGTGCCAGCAGTAGCGGGAGGTACAATCAGCCCCAGCATTTT.

The CDR3 DNA follows: TGTGCCAGCAGTGGTTATCTCGAGCAGTACTTC. Translation: CASSGYLEQYF. The V call is TRBV25-1, the J call TRBJ2-7; unclear D gene. CDR3 length equals 11 residues. Germline CDR1 is MGHDK and CDR2 is SYGVNS. The V and J ends lost 4 bases and 6 bases respectively, with 7 bases between them.

This rearrangement joins TRBV20-1 to TRBJ2-3; the D is unclear. CDR1 is DFQATT, CDR2 SNEGSKA, per germline (reference sequence). Trimming removed 3 bases at V and 10 bases at J, with 8 bases between. The CDR3 contains 10 residues. The CDR3 is CSASLQSQYF. The DNA for the CDR3 is TGCAGTGCTAGCTTGCAATCGCAGTATTTT.

The chain uses TRBV5-5 and TRBJ2-1, with 10 positions matching TRBD2. Unmatched junction bases numbered 4, after V lost 4 bases and J lost 0 bases. Germline CDR1 reads SGHKS; CDR2 reads YYEKEE (reference sequence). The CDR3 consists of 16 residues. The CDR3 loop reads CASSDLAGGSYNEQFF. In DNA form, the CDR3 reads TGTGCCAGCAGCGACTTAGCGGGGGGCTCCTACAATGAGCAGTTCTTC.

The sample holds a few counts of this clone. The genes are TRBV4-3 and TRBJ2-7; TRBD2 is a possible D gene (7 bases). The ends were cut back, 1 base at V and 2 bases at J, with 15 bases in the middle. The germline CDR1 and CDR2 sequences are LGHNA and YSLEER. CDR3 length equals 16 residues. CDR3 in amino acids: CASSQGGGGQAYEQYF. The CDR3 DNA sequence: TGCGCCAGCAGCCAAGGTGGCGGGGGACAAGCCTACGAGCAGTACTTC.

V gene TRBV4-2 combines with J gene TRBJ2-5, with 13 bases matching TRBD2. This CDR3 is built from 19 residues. Germline assignment: CDR1 LGHNA and CDR2 YNFKEQ. V lost 0 bases and J lost 2; bases outside the gene matches: 9. The DNA for the CDR3 is TGTGCCAGCAGCCAAGAACTAGCGGGAGGGCCTTTGGGGCAAGAGACCCAGTACTTC. Encoded protein: CASSQELAGGPLGQETQYF.

This sequence joins TRBV5-1 and TRBJ2-1, with a weak D call TRBD2 (6 bases). Germline V gene lookup returns CDR1 SGHRS and CDR2 YFSETQ. The CDR3 has 16 residues. The V end was cut by 4 bases, the J end by 4 bases, with 18 bases between. The CDR3 loop is CASSPKGGTNYNEQFF. Here the CDR3 DNA reads TGCGCCAGCAGCCCGAAGGGCGGGACCAATTACAATGAGCAGTTCTTC.

This rearrangement joins TRBV7-9 to TRBJ2-1; a weak D match, TRBD1 (5 bases). The CDR3 runs to 12 residues. CDR1 and CDR2 from the germline V gene are SEHNR and FQNEAQ (reference sequence). V was shortened by 5 bases and J by 9 bases, with 11 bases between the two germline ends. The CDR3 loop reads CASSPEGVEQFF. Here the CDR3 DNA reads TGTGCCAGCAGCCCCGAAGGGGTTGAGCAGTTCTTC.

The chain combines TRBV15 with TRBJ2-5; 10 bases align to TRBD1. The CDR3 length is 16 residues. The J segment lost 5 bases and the V segment lost 1 base, leaving 7 bases of the junction unmatched. Germline-derived CDR1 and CDR2 are LNHNV and YYDKDF (reference sequence). The CDR3 reads CATSRGDRGRGETQYF. DNA of the CDR3: TGTGCCACCAGCAGAGGAGACAGGGGGCGCGGGGAGACCCAGTACTTC.

V and J are TRBV5-4 and TRBJ2-6; D gene uncertain. The CDR3 has 14 amino acids. Trimming left V 0 bases short and J 2 bases short, with 3 bases between. Germline V gene lookup returns CDR1 SGHNT and CDR2 YYREEE (reference sequence). The chain's CDR3 is CASSLDAGANVLTF. The DNA of the CDR3 is TGTGCCAGCAGCTTGGACGCTGGGGCCAACGTCCTGACTTTC.

The V and J genes are TRBV5-4 and TRBJ2-1; 10 bases match TRBD2. From germline, CDR1 is SGHNT and CDR2 YYREEE (reference sequence). CDR3 length: 15 residues. Trimming at V came to 5 bases and at J to 2 bases, leaving 4 bases not matched to a gene. The CDR3, as DNA: TGTGCCAGCAGAACCGGGACTAGCGCCTACAATGAGCAGTTCTTC. It translates to CASRTGTSAYNEQFF.

This CDR3 is CASSPRGGGANTGELFF. Here the CDR3 DNA reads TGTGCCAGCAGCCCCCGGGGTGGGGGAGCGAACACCGGGGAGCTGTTTTTT. V usage is TRBV11-3 and J usage is TRBJ2-2; D assignment may be TRBD1 or TRBD2 (5 bases each). This CDR3 is built from 17 residues. Germline loops: CDR1 SGHNT, CDR2 YENEEA. The ends were cut back, 5 bases at V and 0 bases at J, with 16 bases in the middle.

The V and J genes are TRBV19 and TRBJ2-2; the D gene could be TRBD1 or TRBD2 (5 bases each). The CDR3 length is 16 residues. The V gene lost 2 bases and the J gene lost 6 bases, with 16 bases spanning the gap. Germline-derived CDR1 and CDR2 are LNHDA and SQIVND (reference sequence). This CDR3 is CASSIRSGAGAGELFF. CDR3 coding DNA: TGTGCCAGTAGTATAAGATCCGGGGCGGGCGCCGGGGAGCTGTTTTTT.

The CDR3 region is CASSYRGLHEQFF. Written as DNA, the CDR3 is TGTGCCAGCAGTTACCGGGGACTCCACGAGCAGTTCTTC. The chain has TRBV6-6 and TRBJ2-1; weak D call: TRBD2 (6 bases). The germline CDR1 and CDR2 sequences are MNHNY and SVGAGI (reference sequence). CDR3 size: 13 residues. V was shortened by 2 bases and J by 10 bases, with 12 bases between the two germline ends.

V and J are TRBV5-6 and TRBJ2-3; possibly TRBD2 for D (6 bases). Germline V lookup: CDR1 SGHDT, CDR2 YYEEEE. V dropped 4 bases and J dropped 1 base, with 10 bases sitting between them. The CDR3 has 14 residues. The CDR3 region has the DNA TGTGCCAGCAGCACGCGGGGACGCACAGATACGCAGTATTTT. Encoded protein: CASSTRGRTDTQYF. Full variable domain (missing parts from reference TRBV5-6 and TRBJ2-3): DAGVTQSPTHLIKTRGQQVTLRCSPKSGHDTVSWYQQALGQGPQFIFQYYEEEERQRGNFPDRFSGHQFPNYSSELNVNALLLGDSALYLCASSTRGRTDTQYFGPGTRLTVL.

The chain is built from TRBV4-2 and TRBJ2-3; TRBD2 agrees at 7 bases. CDR1 is LGHNA, CDR2 YNFKEQ, per germline. This CDR3 is built from 17 residues. V was clipped by 2 bases and J by 0 bases; unmatched bases: 8. The DNA of the CDR3 is TGTGCCAGCAGCCAAATGACTAGCCCTACTAGCACAGATACGCAGTATTTT. Translating gives CASSQMTSPTSTDTQYF.

The chain is built from TRBV30 and TRBJ1-6; 9 bases are shared with TRBD1. The CDR3 runs to 13 residues. CDR1 and CDR2 from the germline V gene are GTSNPN and SVGIG (reference sequence). Germline trimming cut 3 bases from V and 8 bases from J; bases unmatched to any gene: 2. CDR3 sequence: CAWRTGGHSPLHF. The CDR3 bases are TGTGCCTGGAGGACAGGGGGACATTCACCCCTCCACTTT.